This T cell receptor beta chain was identified during a study of blood T cell repertoires in COVID-19. Study in general: Both acute and convalescent COVID-19 samples were obtained from the United States, Italy and Spain. The analysed material was cDNA or gDNA that came from T cells, B-cell-depleted T cells, or PBMCs.

Authors' data handling: Amplification of reference gene primers was used by the study to estimate nucleated cell counts. Sequencing used immunoSEQ multiplex PCR; TCRdb keeps in-frame clones, though not all of them. V and J calls and clone size follow that table, whereas D and trimming were derived from the DNA. Counted here are under 500,000 clones, approximately 90% occurring once; the ten biggest clones make up about 4.5%. Trimming removed 6 bases from V and 2 bases from J; junction bases left unmatched: 4. Looked up from germline, CDR1 is MNHEY and CDR2 is SVGAGI. This CDR3 has 13 amino acids. The V gene is TRBV6-5, the J gene TRBJ2-7, with TRBD2 identical over 7 bases. The source material was peripheral blood. The clonotype originates from a woman in her 30s with acute or convalescent COVID-19. CDR3 in amino acids: CASRGGAAYEQYF. The CDR3 nucleotides read TGTGCCAGCAGGGGAGGGGCCGCCTACGAGCAGTACTTC.